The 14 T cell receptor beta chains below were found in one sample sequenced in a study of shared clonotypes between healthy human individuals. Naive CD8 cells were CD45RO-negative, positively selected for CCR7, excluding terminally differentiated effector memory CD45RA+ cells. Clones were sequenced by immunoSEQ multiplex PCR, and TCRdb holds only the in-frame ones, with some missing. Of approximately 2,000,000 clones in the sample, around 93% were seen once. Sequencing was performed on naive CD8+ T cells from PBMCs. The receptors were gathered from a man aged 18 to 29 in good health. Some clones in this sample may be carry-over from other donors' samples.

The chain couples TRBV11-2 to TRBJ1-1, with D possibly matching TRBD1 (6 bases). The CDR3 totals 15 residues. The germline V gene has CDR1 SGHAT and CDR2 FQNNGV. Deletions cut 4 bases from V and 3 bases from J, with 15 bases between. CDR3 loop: CASSYGIRGYTEAFF. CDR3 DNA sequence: TGTGCCAGCAGCTATGGGATTAGGGGGTACACTGAAGCTTTCTTT.

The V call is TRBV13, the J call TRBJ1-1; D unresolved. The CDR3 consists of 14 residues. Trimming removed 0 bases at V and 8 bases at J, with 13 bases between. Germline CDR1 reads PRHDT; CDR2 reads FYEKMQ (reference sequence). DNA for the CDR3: TGTGCCAGCAGCTTAGGGTTCTTGGCCAGGGAAGCTTTCTTT. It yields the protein CASSLGFLAREAFF.

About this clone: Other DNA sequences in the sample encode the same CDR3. In DNA form, the CDR3 reads TGTGCCAGCAGTCCACGTGGGGGCGGCTATGGCTACACCTTC. Protein: CASSPRGGGYGYTF. The chain recombines TRBV27 with TRBJ1-2; TRBD1 might be the D (6 bases). Trimming shortened V by 5 bases and J by 4 bases, and 14 bases separated the two germline ends. The germline gives CDR1 MNHEY, CDR2 SMNVEV (reference sequence). The CDR3 sequence is 14 residues long.

The CDR3 sequence is CASSPREGVTDTQYF. Here the CDR3 DNA reads TGTGCCAGCAGCCCTCGCGAGGGCGTCACAGATACGCAGTATTTT. The gene calls are TRBV4-2 and TRBJ2-3; tentative D call: TRBD2 (5 bases). The germline gives CDR1 LGHNA, CDR2 YNFKEQ. Trimming stripped 4 bases from V and 2 bases from J, with 13 bases between. CDR3 length equals 15 residues.

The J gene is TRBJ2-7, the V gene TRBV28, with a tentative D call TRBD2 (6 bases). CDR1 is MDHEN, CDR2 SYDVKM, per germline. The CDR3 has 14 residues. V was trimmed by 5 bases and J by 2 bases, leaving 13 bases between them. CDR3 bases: TGTGCCAGCAGTCCACGACTAGTCCCCTACGAGCAGTACTTC. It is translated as CASSPRLVPYEQYF.

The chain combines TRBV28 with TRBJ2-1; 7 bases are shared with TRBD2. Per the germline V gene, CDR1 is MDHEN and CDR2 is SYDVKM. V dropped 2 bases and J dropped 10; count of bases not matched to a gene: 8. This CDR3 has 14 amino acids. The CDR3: CASSLAGVSWEQFF. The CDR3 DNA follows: TGTGCCAGCAGTTTAGCGGGAGTCAGTTGGGAGCAGTTCTTC.

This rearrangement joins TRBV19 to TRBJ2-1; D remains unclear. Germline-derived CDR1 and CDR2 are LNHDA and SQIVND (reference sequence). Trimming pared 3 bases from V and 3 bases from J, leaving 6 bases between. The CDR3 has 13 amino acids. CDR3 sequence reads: CASSISYYNEQFF. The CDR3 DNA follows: TGTGCCAGTAGTATCTCCTACTACAATGAGCAGTTCTTC.

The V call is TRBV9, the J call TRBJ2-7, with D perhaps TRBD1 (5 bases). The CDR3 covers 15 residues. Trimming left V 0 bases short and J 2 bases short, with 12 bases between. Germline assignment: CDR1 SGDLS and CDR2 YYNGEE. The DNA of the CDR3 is TGTGCCAGCAGCGTAGGAGCAGGGTTTACCTACGAGCAGTACTTC. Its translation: CASSVGAGFTYEQYF.

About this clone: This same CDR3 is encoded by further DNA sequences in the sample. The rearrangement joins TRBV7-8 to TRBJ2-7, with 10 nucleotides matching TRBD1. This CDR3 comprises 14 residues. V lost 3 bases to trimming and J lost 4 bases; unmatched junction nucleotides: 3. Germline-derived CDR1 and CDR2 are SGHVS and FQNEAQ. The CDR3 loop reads CASSLGGQGYEQYF. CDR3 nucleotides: TGTGCCAGCAGCTTGGGGGGACAGGGGTACGAGCAGTACTTC.

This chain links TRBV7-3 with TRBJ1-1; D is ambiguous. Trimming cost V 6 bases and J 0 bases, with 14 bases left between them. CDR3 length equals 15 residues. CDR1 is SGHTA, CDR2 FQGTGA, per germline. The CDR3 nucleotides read TGTGCCAGCAGTTCGGGAGGATGGATGAACACTGAAGCTTTCTTT. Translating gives CASSSGGWMNTEAFF.

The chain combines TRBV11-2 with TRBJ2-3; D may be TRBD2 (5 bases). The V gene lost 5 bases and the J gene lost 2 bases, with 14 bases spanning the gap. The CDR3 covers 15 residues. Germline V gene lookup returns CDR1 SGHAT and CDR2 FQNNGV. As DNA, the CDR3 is TGTGCCAGCAGCGTATTCGAGCGGACCACAGATACGCAGTATTTT. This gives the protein CASSVFERTTDTQYF.

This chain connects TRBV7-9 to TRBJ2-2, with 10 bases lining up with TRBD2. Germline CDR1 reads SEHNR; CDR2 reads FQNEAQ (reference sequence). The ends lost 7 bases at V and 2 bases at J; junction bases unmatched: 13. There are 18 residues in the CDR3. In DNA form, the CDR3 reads TGTGCCAGCATTGGGTGGGCTAGCGGGAGTCTTAACACCGGGGAGCTGTTTTTT. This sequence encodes CASIGWASGSLNTGELFF.

CDR3 DNA: TGTGCCAGCAGTGATTCAGGGGGGCCCACAATGAGCAATCAGCCCCAGCATTTT. Translated, it gives CASSDSGGPTMSNQPQHF. The V gene is TRBV6-1, the J gene TRBJ1-5, with 7 bases aligning to TRBD1. After removal of 3 bases from V and 1 base from J, the junction contained 12 bases not matched to a gene. The CDR3 contains 18 residues. Germline lookup yields CDR1 MNHNS and CDR2 SASEGT.

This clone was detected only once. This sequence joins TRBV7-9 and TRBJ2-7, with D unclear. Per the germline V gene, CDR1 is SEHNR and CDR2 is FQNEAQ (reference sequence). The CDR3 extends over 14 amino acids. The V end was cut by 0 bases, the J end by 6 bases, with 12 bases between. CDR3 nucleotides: TGTGCCAGCAGCTTAGCGTCCCTAGTGGGCGAGCAGTACTTC. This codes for CASSLASLVGEQYF.